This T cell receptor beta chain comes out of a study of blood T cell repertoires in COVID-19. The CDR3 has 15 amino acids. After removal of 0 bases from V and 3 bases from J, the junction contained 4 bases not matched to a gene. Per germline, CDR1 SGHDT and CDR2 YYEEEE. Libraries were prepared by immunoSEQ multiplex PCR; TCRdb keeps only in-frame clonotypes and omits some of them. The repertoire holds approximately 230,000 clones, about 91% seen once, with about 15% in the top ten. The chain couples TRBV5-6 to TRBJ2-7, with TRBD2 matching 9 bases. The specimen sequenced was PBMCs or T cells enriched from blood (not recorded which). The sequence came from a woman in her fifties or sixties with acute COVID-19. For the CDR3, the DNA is TGTGCCAGCAGCTTGGGTAGCGGGAGTTTCTACGAGCAGTACTTC. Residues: CASSLGSGSFYEQYF.